This note documents a single TCR beta chain sequence. Its antigen is currently unknown. This specimen comes from a study of vaccination and CD4 T cells after COVID-19. With the Oncomine TCR Beta short-read assay, DNA from cultured CD4+ T cells was sequenced. In TCRdb, the PCR reads were re-called with MiXCR into one record per CDR3 protein. The sample comprises under 6,500 distinct CDR3 sequences, around two fifths of which are singletons, and about 35% rests with the top ten. The treatment is: approximately 10-day PBMC culture with coronavirus spike peptide pools or control peptides (ViraFEST assay). Gathering of the CD4+ T cells, from the unexposed donor, took place before the COVID-19 pandemic (2011-2018). Germline V gives CDR1 SNHLY, CDR2 FYNNEI. V lost 3 bases and J lost 5, with 13 bases in between. CDR3 length: 14 amino acids.

The TCR comes from a human donor in good health. V gene TRBV2 combines with J gene TRBJ2-5; D is uncertain. Sequencing used CD4+ T cells from blood, cultured in vitro. The CDR3 reads CASSEQFSRETQYF. The CDR3 DNA is TGTGCCAGCAGTGAGCAGTTTAGTAGGGAGACCCAGTACTTC.